Each of the 21 T cell receptor beta chains below was sequenced from the same sample in a study of T cell changes during pregnancy in multiple sclerosis. Produced via immunoSEQ multiplex PCR; TCRdb's table is partial and in-frame only. The sample lists roughly 35,000 clones, around 92% occurring once. Source: CD4+ T cells from peripheral blood mononuclear cells, taken after pregnancy. The source of these receptors is a female donor with multiple sclerosis, enrolled in a pregnancy study.

V and J are TRBV15 and TRBJ2-7, with 7 bases aligning to TRBD1. The V gene end was trimmed by 1 base and the J gene end by 5 bases; junction bases not matched to a gene: 8. The length of the CDR3 is 15 residues. Per the germline V gene, CDR1 is LNHNV and CDR2 is YYDKDF (reference sequence). The CDR3 coding sequence is TGTGCCACCAGCAGAGGGTGGCAGGGGGACAACGAGCAGTACTTC. Translated, it gives CATSRGWQGDNEQYF.

This clone was recorded only once. This chain connects TRBV29-1 to TRBJ2-7; possibly TRBD1 for D (6 bases). Germline CDR1 and CDR2: SQVTM and ANQGSEA. The CDR3 length is 12 residues. In DNA, the CDR3 is TGCCTTTTCGACAGGTTGACCTACGAGCAGTACTTC. Translation: CLFDRLTYEQYF.

The J gene is TRBJ1-5, the V gene TRBV6-1, with 10 bases that match TRBD1. Germline V gives CDR1 MNHNS, CDR2 SASEGT. Unmatched junction bases numbered 6, after V lost 3 bases and J lost 4 bases. The CDR3 is made up of 16 amino acids. The CDR3 is CASSDQGTGANQPQHF. DNA of the CDR3: TGTGCCAGCAGTGATCAAGGGACAGGGGCAAATCAGCCCCAGCATTTT.

V is TRBV18 and J is TRBJ1-5; the match to TRBD1 covers 7 bases. The CDR3 sequence is 15 residues long. Germline CDR1 KGHSH, CDR2 LQKENI. V was pared by 5 bases and J by 4 bases, with 8 bases of the junction left unmatched. CDR3 DNA sequence: TGTGCCAGCTCATCCGAGGACAGGACAAATCAGCCCCAGCATTTT. Residues: CASSSEDRTNQPQHF.

V is TRBV6-6 and J is TRBJ1-2; possibly TRBD1 for D (5 bases). Germline assignment: CDR1 MNHNY and CDR2 SVGAGI (reference sequence). The CDR3 contains 13 residues. The germline V and J ends were trimmed by 4 bases and 8 bases, with 14 bases remaining between them. The CDR3 region is CASSLNRREGYTF. CDR3 bases: TGTGCCAGCAGTTTGAACAGGCGAGAGGGCTACACCTTC.

A few counts support this clone. This chain links TRBV19 with TRBJ1-5, with D possibly matching TRBD1 (5 bases). This CDR3 region has 15 residues. CDR1 and CDR2 (germline): LNHDA, SQIVND (reference sequence). Trimming took off 6 bases at V and 2 bases at J, with 14 bases between the two ends. The CDR3, as DNA: TGTGCCAGTAGCGTCGGGGGATCTGGCAATCAGCCCCAGCATTTT. Translating gives CASSVGGSGNQPQHF.

The J gene is TRBJ2-7, the V gene TRBV30; TRBD2 matches 7 bases. The ends lost 5 bases at V and 6 bases at J; junction bases unmatched: 13. CDR1 is GTSNPN, CDR2 SVGIG, per germline (reference sequence). CDR3 size: 14 residues. The CDR3 DNA sequence: TGTGCCTGGTGTCTTGGCGGGAGTAGGTCCGAGCAGTACTTC. It specifies CAWCLGGSRSEQYF.

This clone was seen only once. The genes are TRBV28 and TRBJ2-7, with 7 bases aligning to TRBD2. Germline CDR1 and CDR2: MDHEN and SYDVKM. With V trimmed by 3 bases and J by 3 bases, 8 bases remained unmatched. CDR3 size: 15 residues. CDR3 DNA: TGTGCCAGCAGTTTGGGTGGACTAGGGAGCTACGAGCAGTACTTC. It specifies CASSLGGLGSYEQYF. The full variable domain, rest sourced from reference TRBV28 and TRBJ2-7, is DVKVTQSSRYLVKRTGEKVFLECVQDMDHENMFWYRQDPGLGLRLIYFSYDVKMKEKGDIPEGYSVSREKKERFSLILESASTNQTSMYLCASSLGGLGSYEQYFGPGTRLTVT.

This chain connects TRBV2 to TRBJ2-2; TRBD1 might be the D (6 bases). V lost 7 bases, J lost 5 bases, and 17 bases lay in between. Germline CDR1 is SNHLY and CDR2 is FYNNEI. CDR3 size: 15 residues. This chain's CDR3 is CASKRRDKETGELFF. The CDR3 DNA reads TGTGCCAGCAAACGCCGGGACAAGGAAACCGGGGAGCTGTTTTTT.

J is TRBJ2-5 and V is TRBV6-6; D ambiguous. Trimming took 5 bases from V and 0 from J, leaving 7 bases between them. The CDR3 is 13 amino acids. Per the germline V gene, CDR1 is MNHNY and CDR2 is SVGAGI (reference sequence). The CDR3 here is CASSPQYQETQYF. As DNA, the CDR3 is TGTGCCAGCAGTCCTCAGTACCAAGAGACCCAGTACTTC.

This chain links TRBV19 with TRBJ2-1; D gene uncertain. This CDR3 spans 11 amino acids. Germline V gene lookup returns CDR1 LNHDA and CDR2 SQIVND (reference sequence). V lost 11 bases, J lost 10 bases, and 15 bases lay in between. The CDR3, as DNA: TGTGCCTCCGCTGCTGGCGGCGAGCAGTTCTTC. Translation: CASAAGGEQFF.

This rearrangement joins TRBV30 to TRBJ2-1, with unresolved D. In germline, CDR1 is GTSNPN, CDR2 SVGIG (reference sequence). Trimming pared 3 bases from V and 2 bases from J, leaving 8 bases between. This CDR3 contains 13 residues. The CDR3 spells CAWRTATYNEQFF. DNA of the CDR3: TGTGCCTGGAGAACTGCTACCTACAATGAGCAGTTCTTC.

This chain joins TRBV10-2 and TRBJ2-5, with no clear D. V lost 5 bases and J lost 2, with 3 bases in between. This CDR3 comprises 11 residues. Germline V gene sequence: CDR1 WSHSY, CDR2 SAAADI. The CDR3 region is CASSPQETQYF. Here the CDR3 DNA reads TGCGCCAGCAGTCCACAAGAGACCCAGTACTTC.

V and J are TRBV7-9 and TRBJ2-7, with 10 positions matching TRBD2. This CDR3 has 15 amino acids. Germline values: CDR1 SEHNR, CDR2 FQNEAQ (reference sequence). Trimming at V came to 1 base and at J to 2 bases, leaving 2 bases not matched to a gene. The CDR3: CASSLVSGRAYEQYF. The CDR3 coding sequence is TGTGCCAGCAGCTTAGTCAGCGGGAGGGCCTACGAGCAGTACTTC.

The V call is TRBV7-9, the J call TRBJ1-6; the D gene is possibly TRBD1 (5 bases). V was cut by 10 bases and J by 5 bases, with 18 bases left in between. The germline V gene encodes CDR1 SEHNR and CDR2 FQNEAQ (reference sequence). The CDR3 contains 15 residues. DNA for the CDR3: TGTGCCAACACCAGAATAACAGGAGATAATTCACCCCTCCACTTT. Protein sequence: CANTRITGDNSPLHF.

This clone was detected once. The chain has TRBV15 and TRBJ2-1, with a tentative D call TRBD2 (6 bases). The germline V and J ends were trimmed by 4 bases and 3 bases, with 28 bases remaining between them. From germline, CDR1 is LNHNV and CDR2 YYDKDF (reference sequence). This CDR3 has 20 amino acids. CDR3 sequence: CATSTMRGRRAQPNYNEQFF. CDR3 DNA: TGTGCCACCAGCACCATGAGGGGTAGGAGGGCCCAACCGAACTACAATGAGCAGTTCTTC.

The CDR3: CASTPGLAENTGELFF. CDR3 coding DNA: TGTGCCAGCACCCCGGGACTAGCGGAAAACACCGGGGAGCTGTTTTTT. J is TRBJ2-2 and V is TRBV4-2; TRBD2 matches at 11 bases. Germline CDR1 LGHNA, CDR2 YNFKEQ. The J segment lost 2 bases and the V segment lost 7 bases, leaving 6 bases of the junction unmatched. CDR3 size: 16 residues.

This clone was recorded once. The chain links TRBV7-9 to TRBJ1-2; 9 bases match TRBD1. The CDR3 is made up of 15 amino acids. V lost 7 bases to trimming and J lost 4 bases; unmatched junction nucleotides: 10. Germline V lookup: CDR1 SEHNR, CDR2 FQNEAQ (reference sequence). CDR3 DNA sequence: TGTGCCAGCACATCTTGGGACAGGGATCTCTATGGCTACACCTTC. This translates into CASTSWDRDLYGYTF.

CDR3 in amino acids: CASGYGTGGFYGYTF. CDR3 DNA sequence: TGTGCCAGCGGGTACGGGACAGGGGGATTCTATGGCTACACCTTC. This rearrangement joins TRBV7-2 to TRBJ1-2, with 11 nucleotides matching TRBD1. J gave up 4 bases and V 8 bases, and 9 bases lay outside the gene matches. The germline V gene encodes CDR1 SGHTA and CDR2 FQGNSA. The CDR3 has 15 amino acids.

This clone was picked up one time. CDR3 amino acids: CASSGQTTNEKLFF. The DNA of the CDR3 is TGTGCCAGTAGTGGACAGACTACTAATGAAAAACTGTTTTTT. The chain links TRBV19 to TRBJ1-4; D might be TRBD1 (6 bases). Germline V gene sequence: CDR1 LNHDA, CDR2 SQIVND (reference sequence). The CDR3 sequence is 14 residues long. Trimming cost V 5 bases and J 2 bases, with 9 bases left between them.

The chain uses TRBV2 and TRBJ2-1; D might be TRBD2 (7 bases). Per the germline V gene, CDR1 is SNHLY and CDR2 is FYNNEI. The V end lost 9 bases, the J end lost 0 bases, and 18 bases lay between the germline ends. The CDR3 is 16 residues long. CDR3 loop: CASGGRGASSYNEQFF. DNA of the CDR3: TGTGCCAGTGGGGGTCGGGGGGCTAGCTCCTACAATGAGCAGTTCTTC.